These 22 T cell receptor beta chains originate from one sample sequenced in a study of cytotoxic CD8 clonotypes in ibrutinib-treated CLL. Profiling relied on immunoSEQ multiplex PCR, and the TCRdb table lists in-frame clones only, not all of them. The sample records fewer than 55,000 clones, roughly three fifths being singletons. The sequenced sample was PBMCs, obtained after 24 months of ibrutinib treatment. These receptors originate from a human donor with chronic lymphocytic leukemia.

This clone was counted a few times. The chain links TRBV25-1 to TRBJ1-1, with 7 nucleotides matching TRBD1. Germline trimming cut 6 bases from V and 4 bases from J; bases unmatched to any gene: 8. The CDR3 is 14 amino acids. CDR1 and CDR2 from the germline V gene are MGHDK and SYGVNS. DNA for the CDR3: TGTGCCAGCAGGAGACAGGGTGGGACCACTGAAGCTTTCTTT. This encodes CASRRQGGTTEAFF.

The rearrangement joins TRBV25-1 to TRBJ2-2; no reliable D call. Germline CDR1 is MGHDK and CDR2 is SYGVNS. The V and J ends lost 7 bases and 1 base respectively, with 10 bases between them. The CDR3 consists of 14 residues. The CDR3 nucleotides are TGTGCCAGCACAGACTCGAAGAACACCGGGGAGCTGTTTTTT. It is translated as CASTDSKNTGELFF.

The chain combines TRBV11-2 with TRBJ2-1; no definite D call. CDR3 size: 11 residues. Germline V gives CDR1 SGHAT, CDR2 FQNNGV. V was trimmed by 2 bases and J by 12 bases, leaving 8 bases between them. The CDR3, as DNA: TGTGCCAGCAGCTTATCTAGGAGGCAGTTCTTC. Residues: CASSLSRRQFF.

The chain recombines TRBV10-2 with TRBJ2-1, with 10 bases that match TRBD2. V shed 5 bases and J 3 bases; nucleotides not matched to a gene: 4. Germline V gene sequence: CDR1 WSHSY, CDR2 SAAADI. The CDR3 length is 15 residues. Written as DNA, the CDR3 is TGCGCCAGCAGTCGAGCGGGGGGGCTCTACAATGAGCAGTTCTTC. Translated: CASSRAGGLYNEQFF.

The chain is built from TRBV6-1 and TRBJ2-5; 9 bases agree with TRBD1. From germline, CDR1 is MNHNS and CDR2 SASEGT. The ends lost 5 bases at V and 3 bases at J; junction bases unmatched: 4. This CDR3 contains 14 residues. The CDR3 coding sequence is TGTGCCAGCAGTTTCGACAGGGGGAAAGAGACCCAGTACTTC. Amino acid sequence: CASSFDRGKETQYF.

V is TRBV7-9 and J is TRBJ1-2, with D tentatively TRBD1 (5 bases). V was clipped by 5 bases and J by 6 bases, with 16 bases between them. Per the germline V gene, CDR1 is SEHNR and CDR2 is FQNEAQ (reference sequence). The length of the CDR3 is 14 residues. The CDR3, as DNA: TGTGCCAGCAGCCCTACTCCCGGGGGAGATGGCTACACCTTC. Protein: CASSPTPGGDGYTF.

The chain is built from TRBV10-1 and TRBJ1-3, with TRBD1 matching over 10 bases. After removal of 6 bases from V and 12 bases from J, the junction contained 5 bases not matched to a gene. Germline CDR1 is WNHNN and CDR2 is SYGVQD (reference sequence). The CDR3 runs to 12 residues. CDR3 in amino acids: CASSRDRGRIYF. CDR3 coding DNA: TGCGCCAGCAGCCGGGACAGGGGCCGCATATATTTT.

This clone was counted ten times or more. This chain links TRBV4-1 with TRBJ2-1; a weak D match, TRBD2 (5 bases). V gave up 4 bases and J gave up 0 bases, with 13 bases separating them. Germline CDR1 reads MGHRA; CDR2 reads YSYEKL. The CDR3 consists of 16 residues. CDR3 DNA sequence: TGCGCCAGCAGCCCATATCAGGACTCCTCCTACAATGAGCAGTTCTTC. This gives the protein CASSPYQDSSYNEQFF.

The V and J genes are TRBV5-6 and TRBJ1-5, with 9 bases identical to TRBD1. Germline values: CDR1 SGHDT, CDR2 YYEEEE. The junction had 7 bases not matched to a gene; V was cut back by 5 bases and J by 7 bases. This CDR3 spans 14 amino acids. The CDR3 loop reads CASSYGQGFQPQHF. In nucleotides, the CDR3 is TGTGCCAGCAGTTACGGACAGGGGTTCCAGCCCCAGCATTTT.

V is TRBV9 and J is TRBJ1-1; the D is unclear. V was clipped by 0 bases and J by 2 bases, with 17 bases between them. The germline V gene has CDR1 SGDLS and CDR2 YYNGEE. The CDR3 is made up of 17 amino acids. The CDR3 protein is CASSVGRIPHLNTEAFF. In DNA, the CDR3 is TGTGCCAGCAGCGTAGGACGGATCCCACACCTCAACACTGAAGCTTTCTTT.

This chain connects TRBV4-1 to TRBJ1-1, with 8 bases aligning to TRBD1. Germline loops: CDR1 MGHRA, CDR2 YSYEKL. The trim removed 3 bases at V and 4 bases at J, leaving 1 base unmatched. This CDR3 has 13 residues. CDR3 amino acids: CASSHTGGTEAFF. Here the CDR3 DNA reads TGCGCCAGCAGCCATACAGGGGGCACTGAAGCTTTCTTT.

J is TRBJ2-1 and V is TRBV19; maybe TRBD2 (5 bases). V lost 7 bases to trimming and J lost 7 bases, with 32 bases between them. CDR3 length: 19 amino acids. The V gene's germline CDR1 is LNHDA and CDR2 SQIVND (reference sequence). The CDR3 coding sequence is TGTGCCAGTAATTCGGTCACTCCTCGAGGGCAAGCCCAAGGGAATGAGCAGTTCTTC. Protein: CASNSVTPRGQAQGNEQFF.

The CDR3 reads CAITLDGQLGSGPHNEKLFF. The CDR3 nucleotides read TGTGCCATCACTCTCGACGGACAGTTAGGGTCGGGCCCCCATAATGAAAAACTGTTTTTT. The J gene is TRBJ1-4, the V gene TRBV10-3; TRBD1 is a possible D gene (6 bases). V gave up 7 bases and J gave up 4 bases, with 31 bases separating them. The germline V gene has CDR1 ENHRY and CDR2 SYGVKD. The CDR3 spans 20 residues.

The CDR3 reads CASSLTQGSSNQPQHF. The CDR3 DNA reads as TGCGCCAGCAGCCTCACACAGGGGAGTAGCAATCAGCCCCAGCATTTT. V and J are TRBV4-1 and TRBJ1-5, with TRBD1 identical over 7 bases. Germline CDR1 and CDR2: MGHRA and YSYEKL. This CDR3 is 16 amino acids long. With 4 bases clipped from V and 0 bases from J, the junction kept 6 bases outside the gene matches.

This clone has only a few counts. The chain uses TRBV10-3 and TRBJ2-4; unclear D gene. V was trimmed by 0 bases and J by 1 base, leaving 7 bases between them. Germline-derived CDR1 and CDR2 are ENHRY and SYGVKD. This CDR3 comprises 15 residues. The CDR3 loop is CAISESVGAKNIQYF. In DNA, the CDR3 is TGTGCCATCAGTGAGTCTGTGGGCGCCAAAAACATTCAGTACTTC.

By its share, this clone is medium-sized (0.01 to 0.1%). The chain employs TRBV5-4 and TRBJ2-7; D unclear. Trimming shortened V by 1 base and J by 5 bases, and 10 bases separated the two germline ends. Germline loops: CDR1 SGHNT, CDR2 YYREEE (reference sequence). The CDR3 is 13 amino acids. The CDR3 is CASSLWQSDEQYF. CDR3 DNA: TGTGCCAGCAGCTTGTGGCAGTCCGACGAGCAGTACTTC.

This clone was seen a few times. The rearrangement links TRBV15 to TRBJ1-4; D unclear. V dropped 0 bases and J dropped 9 bases, with 11 bases sitting between them. The CDR3 covers 14 residues. The V gene's germline CDR1 is LNHNV and CDR2 YYDKDF (reference sequence). This CDR3 reads CATSRDTHPQKLFF. Here the CDR3 DNA reads TGTGCCACCAGCAGAGATACCCATCCGCAAAAACTGTTTTTT.

V and J are TRBV29-1 and TRBJ1-1; the D is unclear. V was shortened by 4 bases and J by 1 base, with 7 bases between the two germline ends. This CDR3 region has 12 residues. CDR1 is SQVTM, CDR2 ANQGSEA, per germline. CDR3 in amino acids: CSVALSNTEAFF. CDR3 sequence (DNA): TGCAGCGTTGCCCTATCGAACACTGAAGCTTTCTTT.

The rearrangement links TRBV5-1 to TRBJ2-5; tentative D call: TRBD1 (6 bases). Trimming took off 5 bases at V and 1 base at J, with 9 bases between the two ends. CDR1 SGHRS and CDR2 YFSETQ come from the germline V gene. There are 13 residues in the CDR3. The CDR3 sequence is CASRTGPQETQYF. The CDR3 DNA sequence: TGCGCCAGCAGAACAGGGCCCCAAGAGACCCAGTACTTC. Looking up the rest from reference TRBV5-1 and TRBJ2-5 gives the full variable domain: KAGVTQTPRYLIKTRGQQVTLSCSPISGHRSVSWYQQTPGQGLQFLFEYFSETQRNKGNFPGRFSGRQFSNSRSEMNVSTLELGDSALYLCASRTGPQETQYFGPGTRLLVL.

This clone was counted a few times. This chain links TRBV6-5 with TRBJ2-5; D could derive from TRBD1 or TRBD2 (5 bases each). The CDR3 length is 15 residues. The V and J ends lost 6 bases and 5 bases respectively, with 19 bases between them. Looked up from germline, CDR1 is MNHEY and CDR2 is SVGAGI. The CDR3 is CASRSPKRSGETQYF. The CDR3 DNA sequence: TGTGCCAGCAGGTCCCCCAAGCGGTCAGGGGAGACCCAGTACTTC.

The chain carries TRBV6-5 and TRBJ1-2; D is unresolved. CDR3 length: 16 amino acids. Germline CDR1 and CDR2: MNHEY and SVGAGI. Between the trimmed V and J ends, which lost 2 bases and 2 bases, there was a span of 15 bases. In nucleotides, the CDR3 is TGTGCCAGCAGTTACCGGAATACAGCTCTCAACTATGGCTACACCTTC. Translating it yields CASSYRNTALNYGYTF.

The chain employs TRBV15 and TRBJ1-2, with TRBD1 as a possible D gene (5 bases). Germline CDR1 reads LNHNV; CDR2 reads YYDKDF (reference sequence). V was trimmed by 0 bases and J by 7 bases, leaving 15 bases between them. The length of the CDR3 is 15 residues. The CDR3 sequence is CATSRDRAGWGGYTF. In DNA form, the CDR3 reads TGTGCCACCAGCAGAGATCGTGCAGGGTGGGGTGGCTACACCTTC.